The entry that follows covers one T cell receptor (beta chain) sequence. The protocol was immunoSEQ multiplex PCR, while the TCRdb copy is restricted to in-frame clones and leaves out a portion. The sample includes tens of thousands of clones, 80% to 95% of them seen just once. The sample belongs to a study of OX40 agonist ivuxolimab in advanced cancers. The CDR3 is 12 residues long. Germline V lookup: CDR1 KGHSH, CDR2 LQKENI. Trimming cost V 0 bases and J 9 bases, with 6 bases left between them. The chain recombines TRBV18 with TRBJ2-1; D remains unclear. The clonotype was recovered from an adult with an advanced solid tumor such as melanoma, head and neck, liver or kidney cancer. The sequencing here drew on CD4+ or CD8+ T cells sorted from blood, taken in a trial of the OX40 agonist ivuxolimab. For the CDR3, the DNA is TGTGCCAGCTCACCACCGACCTTTGAGCAGTTCTTC. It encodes CASSPPTFEQFF.